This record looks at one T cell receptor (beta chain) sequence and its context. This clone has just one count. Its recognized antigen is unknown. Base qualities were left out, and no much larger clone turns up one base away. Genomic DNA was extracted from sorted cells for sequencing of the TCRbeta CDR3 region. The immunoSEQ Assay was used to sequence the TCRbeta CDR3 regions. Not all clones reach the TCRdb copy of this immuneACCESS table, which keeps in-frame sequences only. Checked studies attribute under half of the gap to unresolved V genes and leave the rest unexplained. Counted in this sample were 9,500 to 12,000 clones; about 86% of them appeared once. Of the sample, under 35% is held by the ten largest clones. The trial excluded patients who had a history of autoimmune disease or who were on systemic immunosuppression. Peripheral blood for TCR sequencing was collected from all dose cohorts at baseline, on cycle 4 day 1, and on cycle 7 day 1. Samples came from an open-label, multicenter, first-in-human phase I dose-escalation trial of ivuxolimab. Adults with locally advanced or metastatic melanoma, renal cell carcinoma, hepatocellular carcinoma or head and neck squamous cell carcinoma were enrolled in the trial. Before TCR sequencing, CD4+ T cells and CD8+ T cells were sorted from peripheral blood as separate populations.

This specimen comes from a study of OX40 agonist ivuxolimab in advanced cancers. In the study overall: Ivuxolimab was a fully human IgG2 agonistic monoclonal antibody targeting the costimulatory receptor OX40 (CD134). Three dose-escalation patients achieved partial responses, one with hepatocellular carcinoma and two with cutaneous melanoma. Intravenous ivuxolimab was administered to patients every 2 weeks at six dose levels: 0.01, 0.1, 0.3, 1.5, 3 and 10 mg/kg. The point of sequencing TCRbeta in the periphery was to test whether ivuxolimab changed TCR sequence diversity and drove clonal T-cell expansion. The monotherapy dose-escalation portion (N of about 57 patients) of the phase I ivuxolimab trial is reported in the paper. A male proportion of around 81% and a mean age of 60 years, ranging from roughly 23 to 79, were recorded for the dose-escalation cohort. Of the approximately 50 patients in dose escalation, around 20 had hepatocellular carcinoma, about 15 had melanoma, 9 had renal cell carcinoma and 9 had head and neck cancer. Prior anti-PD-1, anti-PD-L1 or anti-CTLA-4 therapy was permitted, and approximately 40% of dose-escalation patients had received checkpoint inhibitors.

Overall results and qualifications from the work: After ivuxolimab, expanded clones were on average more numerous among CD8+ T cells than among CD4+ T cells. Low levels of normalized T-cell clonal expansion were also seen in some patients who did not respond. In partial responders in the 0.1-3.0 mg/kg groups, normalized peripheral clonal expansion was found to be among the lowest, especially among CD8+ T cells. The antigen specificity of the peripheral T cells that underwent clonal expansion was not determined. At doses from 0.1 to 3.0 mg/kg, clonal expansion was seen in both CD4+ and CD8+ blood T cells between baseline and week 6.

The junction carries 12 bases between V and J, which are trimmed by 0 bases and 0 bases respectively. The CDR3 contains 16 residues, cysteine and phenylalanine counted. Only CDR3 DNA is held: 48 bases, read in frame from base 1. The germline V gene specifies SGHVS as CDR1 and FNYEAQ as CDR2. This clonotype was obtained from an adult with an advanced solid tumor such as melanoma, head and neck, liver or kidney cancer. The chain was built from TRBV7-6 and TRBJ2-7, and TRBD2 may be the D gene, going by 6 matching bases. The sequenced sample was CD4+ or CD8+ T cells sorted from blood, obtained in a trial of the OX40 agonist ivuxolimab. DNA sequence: TGTGCCAGCAGCTTAGCGGCGGGGTCTCCCTCCTACGAGCAGTACTTC. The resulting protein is CASSLAAGSPSYEQYF.